These 20 T cell receptor beta chains were all obtained from the same sample, sequenced in a study of technical replicates of blood from a handful of donors. Libraries were prepared by immunoSEQ multiplex PCR; TCRdb keeps only in-frame clonotypes and omits some of them. The data show roughly 76,000 clones, with just over 85% seen just once and under 5.5% held by the top ten. Specimen: PBMCs. Receptors originate from a human donor in good health. Some clones in this sample may be carry-over from other donors' samples.

The chain carries TRBV18 and TRBJ2-3; TRBD1 matches 9 bases. In germline, CDR1 is KGHSH, CDR2 LQKENI. There are 15 residues in the CDR3. V gave up 3 bases and J gave up 4 bases; unmatched junction bases: 5. This chain's CDR3 is CASSPGTGYSDTQYF. Here the CDR3 DNA reads TGTGCCAGCTCACCCGGGACAGGGTATTCAGATACGCAGTATTTT.

J is TRBJ1-1 and V is TRBV7-2, with 8 bases aligning to TRBD1. The CDR3 sequence is 16 residues long. V lost 1 base and J lost 0; bases outside the gene matches: 4. In germline, CDR1 is SGHTA, CDR2 FQGNSA. The CDR3 is CASSLVQGAVNTEAFF. The DNA of the CDR3 is TGTGCCAGCAGCTTAGTCCAGGGGGCGGTGAACACTGAAGCTTTCTTT.

The chain uses TRBV7-2 and TRBJ2-7, with D unclear. The V end lost 5 bases, the J end lost 2 bases, and 10 bases lay between the germline ends. The CDR3 sequence is 13 residues long. Germline-derived CDR1 and CDR2 are SGHTA and FQGNSA. Here the CDR3 reads CASSKDFTYEQYF. The CDR3 nucleotides are TGTGCCAGCAGCAAAGACTTCACCTACGAGCAGTACTTC.

The chain uses TRBV6-6 and TRBJ1-2, with 9 bases fitting TRBD1. Germline CDR1 MNHNY, CDR2 SVGAGI (reference sequence). The CDR3 contains 16 residues. The V and J ends lost 5 bases and 4 bases, in that order; junction bases with no gene match: 11. This CDR3 reads CASSHQPGQGFYGYTF. CDR3 bases: TGTGCCAGCAGTCATCAACCGGGACAGGGCTTCTATGGCTACACCTTC.

In this sample, this clone turned up a few times. Other DNA sequences in the same sample also yield this CDR3. The chain has TRBV28 and TRBJ1-2, with D perhaps TRBD1 (6 bases). V was trimmed by 6 bases and J by 8 bases, leaving 16 bases between them. There are 13 residues in the CDR3. CDR1 MDHEN and CDR2 SYDVKM come from the germline V gene. The CDR3 sequence is CASSPGQPGGYTF. CDR3 in DNA: TGTGCCAGCAGCCCCGGACAGCCAGGGGGCTACACCTTC.

The chain couples TRBV6-1 to TRBJ2-7, with D possibly matching TRBD1 (6 bases). Germline V gives CDR1 MNHNS, CDR2 SASEGT. This CDR3 is 14 amino acids long. Trimming stripped 2 bases from V and 2 bases from J, with 10 bases between. This CDR3 reads CASSEIGGPYEQYF. The CDR3 bases are TGTGCCAGCAGTGAAATTGGGGGCCCCTACGAGCAGTACTTC.

This chain joins TRBV7-8 and TRBJ1-1; D gene unclear. CDR3 length: 15 amino acids. Germline CDR1 SGHVS, CDR2 FQNEAQ. The V and J ends lost 5 bases and 1 base respectively, with 14 bases between them. Written as DNA, the CDR3 is TGTGCCAGCAGCAGCCGGGAAAGCCCGAACACTGAAGCTTTCTTT. Its protein is CASSSRESPNTEAFF.

The chain carries TRBV2 and TRBJ2-1; possibly TRBD2 for D (6 bases). Trimming removed 7 bases from V and 4 bases from J, with 17 bases in between. The CDR3 has 15 residues. Looked up from germline, CDR1 is SNHLY and CDR2 is FYNNEI. The CDR3 nucleotides are TGTGCCAGCAACCCCCGGGACTCAATATACAATGAGCAGTTCTTC. Translation: CASNPRDSIYNEQFF.

This chain uses TRBV10-1 with TRBJ2-5; tentative D call: TRBD1 (5 bases). Deletions cut 4 bases from V and 5 bases from J, with 14 bases between. Germline CDR1 WNHNN, CDR2 SYGVQD (reference sequence). This CDR3 is built from 14 residues. The DNA for the CDR3 is TGCGCCAGCAGTGGCCGGCCAGGGCATGAGACCCAGTACTTC. As protein: CASSGRPGHETQYF.

The chain joins TRBV18 to TRBJ2-7, with D possibly TRBD1 on 7 matching bases. Germline loops: CDR1 KGHSH, CDR2 LQKENI. The CDR3 is 12 amino acids. Trimming removed 3 bases at V and 5 bases at J, with 8 bases between. The CDR3 coding sequence is TGTGCCAGCTCACCCAGGGGGGACGAGCAGTACTTC. It is translated as CASSPRGDEQYF.

The chain uses TRBV19 and TRBJ2-7; D is unresolved. There are 14 residues in the CDR3. Germline lookup yields CDR1 LNHDA and CDR2 SQIVND (reference sequence). Trimming stripped 6 bases from V and 0 bases from J, with 12 bases between. CDR3 in amino acids: CASRTRGSSYEQYF. The CDR3 DNA is TGTGCCAGTAGGACCAGAGGCTCCTCCTACGAGCAGTACTTC.

J is TRBJ1-1 and V is TRBV20-1, with TRBD1 as a possible D gene (6 bases). The CDR3 has 10 residues. The V end lost 6 bases, the J end lost 8 bases, and 10 bases lay between the germline ends. CDR1 and CDR2 from the germline V gene are DFQATT and SNEGSKA (reference sequence). CDR3 sequence: CSAMGAEAFF. For the CDR3, the DNA is TGCAGTGCCATGGGGGCGGAAGCTTTCTTT.

The rearrangement joins TRBV7-3 to TRBJ1-2; possibly TRBD1 for D (5 bases). Germline V gives CDR1 SGHTA, CDR2 FQGTGA. The ends were cut back, 5 bases at V and 0 bases at J, with 13 bases in the middle. CDR3 length: 15 amino acids. CDR3 DNA: TGTGCCAGCAGCCCGCAGGGTAGAGCTAACTATGGCTACACCTTC. It encodes CASSPQGRANYGYTF.

The chain is built from TRBV4-2 and TRBJ1-2; 7 bases fit TRBD1. This CDR3 is 17 amino acids long. Germline-derived CDR1 and CDR2 are LGHNA and YNFKEQ. The J segment lost 2 bases and the V segment lost 3 bases, leaving 12 bases of the junction unmatched. The CDR3 spells CASSHGNPRDRNYGYTF. The CDR3 DNA reads TGTGCCAGCAGCCACGGCAACCCCCGGGACAGAAACTATGGCTACACCTTC.

The chain has TRBV19 and TRBJ2-3; maybe TRBD1 (6 bases). In germline, CDR1 is LNHDA, CDR2 SQIVND (reference sequence). The CDR3 is made up of 16 amino acids. Trimming shortened V by 2 bases and J by 1 base, and 13 bases separated the two germline ends. CDR3 in DNA: TGTGCCAGTAGTATAAGCTCAGGGGCCCGCACAGATACGCAGTATTTT. Its translation: CASSISSGARTDTQYF.

The V gene is TRBV6-1, the J gene TRBJ2-7, with 9 positions matching TRBD2. This CDR3 is 13 amino acids long. The V segment lost 5 bases and the J segment 5 bases; nucleotides outside the gene matches: 4. Per the germline V gene, CDR1 is MNHNS and CDR2 is SASEGT. CDR3 sequence: CASSSGLANEQYF. The CDR3 nucleotides are TGTGCCAGCAGTTCCGGACTAGCGAACGAGCAGTACTTC.

The CDR3 nucleotides are TGTGCCAGCAGCTTATGGGAGAGTGGACTCTCCTACGAGCAGTACTTC. This encodes CASSLWESGLSYEQYF. The genes are TRBV11-2 and TRBJ2-7; D might be TRBD2 (5 bases). Germline assignment: CDR1 SGHAT and CDR2 FQNNGV. This CDR3 spans 16 amino acids. V was clipped by 2 bases and J by 0 bases, with 14 bases between them. The whole variable domain, filled in from reference TRBV11-2 and TRBJ2-7, reads EAGVAQSPRYKIIEKRQSVAFWCNPISGHATLYWYQQILGQGPKLLIQFQNNGVVDDSQLPKDRFSAERLKGVDSTLKIQPAKLEDSAVYLCASSLWESGLSYEQYFGPGTRLTVT.

This clone showed up just once. The rearrangement joins TRBV11-3 to TRBJ2-3, with D unresolved. The CDR3 has 15 residues. Germline V gene lookup returns CDR1 SGHNT and CDR2 YENEEA. V lost 0 bases and J 6 bases, leaving 13 bases between the germline ends. The CDR3 sequence: CASSLDSRGSDTQYF. The CDR3 bases are TGTGCCAGCAGCTTAGACTCACGCGGTTCGGATACGCAGTATTTT.

This chain links TRBV7-2 with TRBJ2-1; no clear D gene. The CDR3 has 15 residues. Germline-derived CDR1 and CDR2 are SGHTA and FQGNSA. V dropped 1 base and J dropped 4 bases, with 11 bases sitting between them. In DNA form, the CDR3 reads TGTGCCAGCAGCTTAGATCGGCAGGCTTACAATGAGCAGTTCTTC. The encoded protein is CASSLDRQAYNEQFF. Variable domain in full (rest from reference TRBV7-2 and TRBJ2-1): GAGVSQSPSNKVTEKGKDVELRCDPISGHTALYWYRQSLGQGLEFLIYFQGNSAPDKSGLPSDRFSAERTGGSVSTLTIQRTQQEDSAVYLCASSLDRQAYNEQFFGPGTRLTVL.

The chain recombines TRBV5-6 with TRBJ1-5; D not certain. This CDR3 has 14 amino acids. V lost 0 bases and J lost 10, with 14 bases in between. CDR1 and CDR2 (germline): SGHDT, YYEEEE. The CDR3 bases are TGTGCCAGCAGCTTGGCGGCGGTGGCGGGTCCCCAGCATTTT. Translating it yields CASSLAAVAGPQHF. The full variable domain, rest sourced from reference TRBV5-6 and TRBJ1-5, is DAGVTQSPTHLIKTRGQQVTLRCSPKSGHDTVSWYQQALGQGPQFIFQYYEEEERQRGNFPDRFSGHQFPNYSSELNVNALLLGDSALYLCASSLAAVAGPQHFGDGTRLSIL.